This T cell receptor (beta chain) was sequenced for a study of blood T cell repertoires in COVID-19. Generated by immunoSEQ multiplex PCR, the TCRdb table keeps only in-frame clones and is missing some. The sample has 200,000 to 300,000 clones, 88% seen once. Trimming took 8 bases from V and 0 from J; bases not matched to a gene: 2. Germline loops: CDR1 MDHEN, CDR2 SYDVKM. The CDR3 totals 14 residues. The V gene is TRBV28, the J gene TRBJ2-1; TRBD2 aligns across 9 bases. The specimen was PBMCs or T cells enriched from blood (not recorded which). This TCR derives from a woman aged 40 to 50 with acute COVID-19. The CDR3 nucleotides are TGTGCCAGCCTTAGCGGGAGCTCCTACAATGAGCAGTTCTTC. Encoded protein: CASLSGSSYNEQFF.